This T cell receptor (beta chain) was captured by sequencing in a study of beta chain features in type 1 diabetes. Study-level results: All four CD4+ subsets from Type 1 diabetes patients carried moderately but significantly shorter TCRB CDR3s.

Trimming took off 2 bases at V and 8 bases at J, with 12 bases between the two ends. This CDR3 spans 12 amino acids. The V gene's germline CDR1 is SQVTM and CDR2 ANQGSEA. Investigators reverse transcribed all isolated RNA, so they sequenced expressed TCRB transcripts. TCRdb's table, derived via immunoSEQ multiplex PCR, lists solely in-frame clones and lacks some. This table holds about 340,000 clones, around 9.3% found once. A note on this clone: Its antigen is undetermined.

Sequencing used central memory CD4+ T cells from blood. This TCR came from a man aged 25-40 years with type 1 diabetes. The chain joins TRBV29-1 to TRBJ1-2; D unclear. CDR3 loop: CSVEPGNEGYTF. CDR3 nucleotides: TGCAGCGTTGAACCCGGAAACGAAGGCTACACCTTC.